Below are 8 T cell receptor beta chains sequenced from a single sample in a study of CD4+ T cells in melanoma. Profiling relied on immunoSEQ multiplex PCR, and the TCRdb table lists in-frame clones only, not all of them. Of more than 13,000 clones detected, around four fifths appear once; the ten largest clones hold approximately 6%. Source material: cells from a culture (not recorded whether cultured in vitro). These receptor sequences come from a human donor with melanoma.

In its sample, this clone was seen once. This rearrangement joins TRBV5-1 to TRBJ2-4; a weak D match, TRBD1 (5 bases). The CDR3 is 13 residues long. Trimming stripped 1 base from V and 5 bases from J, with 7 bases between. CDR1 and CDR2 (germline): SGHRS, YFSETQ. The CDR3 DNA is TGCGCCAGCAGCTTGCAAGGGGAAAACATTCAGTACTTC. Its protein is CASSLQGENIQYF. The full variable domain, rest sourced from reference TRBV5-1 and TRBJ2-4, is KAGVTQTPRYLIKTRGQQVTLSCSPISGHRSVSWYQQTPGQGLQFLFEYFSETQRNKGNFPGRFSGRQFSNSRSEMNVSTLELGDSALYLCASSLQGENIQYFGAGTRLSVL.

Regarding this clone: The junction departs from the called germline gene at one end, perhaps through a read error. The chain links TRBV11-2 to TRBJ2-1, with 11 bases that match TRBD2. Germline-derived CDR1 and CDR2 are SGHAT and FQNNGV. CDR3 length: 15 residues. CDR3 sequence: CASSLRDTSGGLVVF. The CDR3 DNA follows: TGTGCCAGCAGCTTACGAGATACTAGCGGGGGCTTGGTCGTCTTC. Variable domain in full (rest from reference TRBV11-2 and TRBJ2-1): EAGVAQSPRYKIIEKRQSVAFWCNPISGHATLYWYQQILGQGPKLLIQFQNNGVVDDSQLPKDRFSAERLKGVDSTLKIQPAKLEDSAVYLCASSLRDTSGGLVVFGPGTRLTVL.

The V and J genes are TRBV10-1 and TRBJ2-7; D gene ambiguous. Germline V gene data show CDR1 as WNHNN and CDR2 as SYGVQD (reference sequence). V was trimmed by 3 bases and J by 8 bases, leaving 20 bases between them. The CDR3 is 15 amino acids. CDR3 bases: TGCGCCAGCAGTGATTCGGCAGCAAATCCTACGAAGCAGTACTTC. Amino acids: CASSDSAANPTKQYF.

The rearrangement uses TRBV18 and TRBJ2-3, with D possibly TRBD1 on 5 matching bases. In germline, CDR1 is KGHSH, CDR2 LQKENI. There are 16 residues in the CDR3. With 3 bases removed from V and 1 base from J, the gap between germline ends came to 14 bases. CDR3 sequence: CASSPDRRGGTDTQYF. The CDR3 coding sequence is TGTGCCAGCTCACCTGATCGTAGGGGTGGCACAGATACGCAGTATTTT.

The genes are TRBV11-2 and TRBJ1-1; no clear D gene. The length of the CDR3 is 16 residues. Between the trimmed V and J ends, which lost 5 bases and 2 bases, there was a span of 18 bases. Germline values: CDR1 SGHAT, CDR2 FQNNGV. CDR3 in DNA: TGTGCCAGCAGCCCGTTTCGAAGTCAGCCAAACACTGAAGCTTTCTTT. Translation gives CASSPFRSQPNTEAFF.

This clone was observed a handful of times. The genes are TRBV5-1 and TRBJ2-1; the D gene could be TRBD1 or TRBD2 (6 bases each). The CDR3 is made up of 16 amino acids. V was pared by 0 bases and J by 9 bases, with 19 bases between. Germline assignment: CDR1 SGHRS and CDR2 YFSETQ. CDR3 sequence reads: CASSLGGGHPSAEQFF. The DNA of the CDR3 is TGCGCCAGCAGCTTGGGTGGGGGGCACCCGTCGGCTGAGCAGTTCTTC.

The sample holds one count of this clone. This chain uses TRBV7-9 with TRBJ1-2; no firm D call. Germline CDR1 SEHNR, CDR2 FQNEAQ (reference sequence). Trimming pared 5 bases from V and 2 bases from J, leaving 15 bases between. The CDR3 is 15 amino acids. The CDR3 loop reads CASSVGGIQNYGYTF. The CDR3 DNA is TGTGCCAGCAGCGTAGGTGGGATCCAAAACTATGGCTACACCTTC.

The chain couples TRBV7-3 to TRBJ1-1, with D possibly matching TRBD1 (5 bases). Germline loops: CDR1 SGHTA, CDR2 FQGTGA. The ends were cut back, 0 bases at V and 5 bases at J, with 16 bases in the middle. There are 16 residues in the CDR3. Written as DNA, the CDR3 is TGTGCCAGCAGCTTAACCAGGGTCCACAAGGGGACTGAAGCTTTCTTT. Residues: CASSLTRVHKGTEAFF.